The 8 T cell receptor beta chains presented below share a single source sample, sequenced in a study of blood T cell repertoires in COVID-19. TCRdb keeps only in-frame clones here, not all; method: immunoSEQ multiplex PCR. The data show over 150,000 clones, roughly 84% seen once. The sequenced sample consisted of peripheral blood. These receptors all come from an older woman with acute or convalescent COVID-19.

The chain combines TRBV2 with TRBJ2-3, with TRBD2 matching over 8 bases. Per the germline V gene, CDR1 is SNHLY and CDR2 is FYNNEI. V was clipped by 6 bases and J by 2 bases; unmatched bases: 16. There are 18 residues in the CDR3. CDR3 DNA sequence: TGTGCCAGCAGCGGGGGGGCCGGATTAATTGGACACACAGATACGCAGTATTTT. Protein product: CASSGGAGLIGHTDTQYF.

The gene calls are TRBV28 and TRBJ1-5; tentatively, D is TRBD1 (5 bases). Germline V CDR1 and CDR2: MDHEN, SYDVKM. V was clipped by 6 bases and J by 6 bases, with 12 bases between them. CDR3 length equals 13 residues. The DNA of the CDR3 is TGTGCCAGCAGCAAGATAGGGGCTCAGCCCCAGCATTTT. Protein product: CASSKIGAQPQHF.

The chain joins TRBV18 to TRBJ2-7, with 16 bases aligning to TRBD2. Trimming removed 5 bases from V and 2 bases from J; junction bases left unmatched: 9. The CDR3 sequence is 18 residues long. Germline CDR1 reads KGHSH; CDR2 reads LQKENI. This CDR3 is CASSITGTSGGVPYEQYF. CDR3 DNA: TGTGCCAGCTCAATCACCGGGACTAGCGGGGGGGTCCCCTACGAGCAGTACTTC. The complete variable domain, with remaining parts taken from reference TRBV18 and TRBJ2-7, reads NAGVMQNPRHLVRRRGQEARLRCSPMKGHSHVYWYRQLPEEGLKFMVYLQKENIIDESGMPKERFSAEFPKEGPSILRIQQVVRGDSAAYFCASSITGTSGGVPYEQYFGPGTRLTVT.

A few counts support this clone. V gene TRBV19 combines with J gene TRBJ1-2, with unresolved D. The length of the CDR3 is 15 residues. Germline V gene sequence: CDR1 LNHDA, CDR2 SQIVND (reference sequence). With 0 bases removed from V and 4 bases from J, the gap between germline ends came to 12 bases. CDR3 bases: TGTGCCAGTAGTATAGATCGGCGGAGCTCCTATGGCTACACCTTC. The encoded protein is CASSIDRRSSYGYTF.

The chain joins TRBV15 to TRBJ2-7, with a possible D match to TRBD1 (6 bases). The CDR3 contains 13 residues. Germline-derived CDR1 and CDR2 are LNHNV and YYDKDF (reference sequence). Trimming cost V 6 bases and J 2 bases, with 11 bases left between them. The DNA of the CDR3 is TGTGCCACCAGAATGACAGGCGCCTACGAGCAGTACTTC. Protein sequence: CATRMTGAYEQYF.

The chain combines TRBV7-2 with TRBJ2-3; TRBD2 matches at 11 bases. Germline CDR1 SGHTA, CDR2 FQGNSA. V shed 1 base and J 2 bases; nucleotides not matched to a gene: 8. This CDR3 comprises 18 residues. CDR3 DNA sequence: TGTGCCAGCAGCTTAGGTCCTAGCGGGGGGATTTACACAGATACGCAGTATTTT. It specifies CASSLGPSGGIYTDTQYF.

Written as DNA, the CDR3 is TGTGCCAGCAGCCCTGACAGGGTGGTTGGGGCCAACGTCCTGACTTTC. Its protein is CASSPDRVVGANVLTF. The rearrangement links TRBV7-2 to TRBJ2-6; 7 bases agree with TRBD1. CDR3 length equals 16 residues. Germline loops: CDR1 SGHTA, CDR2 FQGNSA. With V trimmed by 5 bases and J by 3 bases, 7 bases remained unmatched.

V usage is TRBV5-4 and J usage is TRBJ1-2; 11 nucleotides match TRBD1. V dropped 0 bases and J dropped 8; count of bases not matched to a gene: 3. The CDR3 length is 14 residues. Per the germline V gene, CDR1 is SGHNT and CDR2 is YYREEE (reference sequence). The CDR3: CASSLAGTGGGYTF. The CDR3 bases are TGTGCCAGCAGCTTGGCTGGGACAGGGGGAGGCTACACCTTC.